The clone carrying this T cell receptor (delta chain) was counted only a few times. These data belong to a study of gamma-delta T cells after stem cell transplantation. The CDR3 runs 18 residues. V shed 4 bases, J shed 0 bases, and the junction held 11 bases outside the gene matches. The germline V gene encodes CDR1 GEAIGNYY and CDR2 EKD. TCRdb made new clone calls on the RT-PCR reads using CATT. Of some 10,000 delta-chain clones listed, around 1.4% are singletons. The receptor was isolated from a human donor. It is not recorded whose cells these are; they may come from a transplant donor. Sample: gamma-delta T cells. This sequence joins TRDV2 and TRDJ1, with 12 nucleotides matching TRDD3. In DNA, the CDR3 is TGTGCCTGTGAACCACTGGGGGATACCCGGGGAGACACCGATAAACTCATCTTT. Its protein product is CACEPLGDTRGDTDKLIF.